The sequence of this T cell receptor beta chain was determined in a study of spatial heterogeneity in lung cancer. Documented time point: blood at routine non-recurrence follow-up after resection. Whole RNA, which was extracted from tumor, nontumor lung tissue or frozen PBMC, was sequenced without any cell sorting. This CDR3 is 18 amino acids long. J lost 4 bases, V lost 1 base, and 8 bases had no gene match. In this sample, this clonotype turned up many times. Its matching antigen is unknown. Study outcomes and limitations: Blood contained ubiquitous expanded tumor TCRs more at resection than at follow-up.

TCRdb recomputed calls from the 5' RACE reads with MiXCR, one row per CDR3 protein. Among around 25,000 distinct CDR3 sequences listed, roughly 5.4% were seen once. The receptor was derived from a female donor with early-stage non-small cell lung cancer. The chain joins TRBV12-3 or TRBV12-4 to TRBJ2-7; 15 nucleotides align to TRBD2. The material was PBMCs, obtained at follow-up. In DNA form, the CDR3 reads TGTGCCAGCAGTTTAGGGACTAGCGGGAGGGCGAGTGGGTACGAGCAGTACTTC. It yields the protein CASSLGTSGRASGYEQYF.